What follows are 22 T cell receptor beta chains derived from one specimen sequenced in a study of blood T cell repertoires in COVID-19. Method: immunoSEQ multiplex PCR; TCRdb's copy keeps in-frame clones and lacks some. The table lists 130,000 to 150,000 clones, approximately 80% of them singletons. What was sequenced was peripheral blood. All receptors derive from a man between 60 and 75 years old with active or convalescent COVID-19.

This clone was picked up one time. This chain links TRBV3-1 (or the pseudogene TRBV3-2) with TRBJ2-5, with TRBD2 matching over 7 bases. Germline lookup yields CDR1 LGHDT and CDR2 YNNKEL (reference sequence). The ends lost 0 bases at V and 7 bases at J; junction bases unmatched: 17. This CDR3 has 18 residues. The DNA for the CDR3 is TGTGCCAGCAGCCAAGATCGGGGTAGCGGCGTACCGGGGGGGACCCAGTACTTC. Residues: CASSQDRGSGVPGGTQYF.

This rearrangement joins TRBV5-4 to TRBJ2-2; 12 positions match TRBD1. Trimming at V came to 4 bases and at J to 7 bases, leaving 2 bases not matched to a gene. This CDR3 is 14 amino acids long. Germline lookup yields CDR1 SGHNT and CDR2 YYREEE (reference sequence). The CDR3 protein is CASSGTGGIGELFF. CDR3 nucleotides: TGTGCCAGCAGCGGGACAGGGGGCATCGGGGAGCTGTTTTTT.

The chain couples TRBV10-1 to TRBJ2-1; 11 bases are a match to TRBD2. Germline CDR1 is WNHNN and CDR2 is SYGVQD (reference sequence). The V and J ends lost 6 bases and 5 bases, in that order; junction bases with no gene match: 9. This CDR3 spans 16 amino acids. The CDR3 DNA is TGCGCCAGCAGACCAATAACTAGCGGGGGAAACAATGAGCAGTTCTTC. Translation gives CASRPITSGGNNEQFF.

The CDR3 nucleotides read TGTGCCAGCAGCCAAGCACAGGGCTTCGGTGGCTACACCTTC. It translates to CASSQAQGFGGYTF. The chain is built from TRBV3-1 (or the pseudogene TRBV3-2) and TRBJ1-2, with D tentatively TRBD1 (6 bases). The germline V gene encodes CDR1 LGHDT and CDR2 YNNKEL (reference sequence). Trimming pared 1 base from V and 7 bases from J, leaving 13 bases between. The length of the CDR3 is 14 residues.

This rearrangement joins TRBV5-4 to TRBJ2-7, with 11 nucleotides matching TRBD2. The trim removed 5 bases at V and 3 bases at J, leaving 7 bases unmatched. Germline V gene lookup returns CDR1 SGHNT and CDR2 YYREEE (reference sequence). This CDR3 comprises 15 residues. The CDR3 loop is CASSLGTSGFYEQYF. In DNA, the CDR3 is TGTGCCAGCAGTTTAGGGACTAGCGGTTTCTACGAGCAGTACTTC.

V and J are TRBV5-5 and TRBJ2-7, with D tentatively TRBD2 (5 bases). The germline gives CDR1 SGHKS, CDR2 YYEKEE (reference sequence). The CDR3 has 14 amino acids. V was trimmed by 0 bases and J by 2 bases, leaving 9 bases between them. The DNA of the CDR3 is TGTGCCAGCAGCTTGGCGGGATTACCCTACGAGCAGTACTTC. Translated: CASSLAGLPYEQYF.

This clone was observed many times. CDR3 protein: CSAGRDSYEQYF. The CDR3 DNA follows: TGCAGCGCTGGACGGGACTCCTACGAGCAGTACTTC. J is TRBJ2-7 and V is TRBV29-1; D perhaps matches TRBD2 (5 bases). The CDR3 runs to 12 residues. Between the trimmed V and J ends, which lost 7 bases and 0 bases, there was a span of 10 bases. CDR1 SQVTM and CDR2 ANQGSEA come from the germline V gene.

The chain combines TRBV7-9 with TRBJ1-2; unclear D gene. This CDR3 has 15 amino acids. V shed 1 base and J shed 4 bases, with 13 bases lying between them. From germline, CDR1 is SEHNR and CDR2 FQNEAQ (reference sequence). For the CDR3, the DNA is TGTGCCAGCAGCTTAGAGGCGCAGGCCCTCTATGGCTACACCTTC. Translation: CASSLEAQALYGYTF.

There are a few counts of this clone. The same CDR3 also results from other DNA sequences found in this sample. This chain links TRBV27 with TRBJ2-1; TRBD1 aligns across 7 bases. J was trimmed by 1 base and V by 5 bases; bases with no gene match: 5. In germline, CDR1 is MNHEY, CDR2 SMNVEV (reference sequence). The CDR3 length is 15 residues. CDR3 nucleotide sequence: TGTGCCAGCAGTCCTCGACAGGGATCCTACAATGAGCAGTTCTTC. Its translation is CASSPRQGSYNEQFF.

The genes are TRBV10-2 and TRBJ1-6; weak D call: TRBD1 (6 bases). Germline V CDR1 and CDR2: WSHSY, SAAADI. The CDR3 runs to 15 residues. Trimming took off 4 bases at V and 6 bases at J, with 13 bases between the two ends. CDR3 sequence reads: CASSVAGASNSPLHF. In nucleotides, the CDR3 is TGCGCCAGCAGTGTCGCGGGGGCCAGTAATTCACCCCTCCACTTT.

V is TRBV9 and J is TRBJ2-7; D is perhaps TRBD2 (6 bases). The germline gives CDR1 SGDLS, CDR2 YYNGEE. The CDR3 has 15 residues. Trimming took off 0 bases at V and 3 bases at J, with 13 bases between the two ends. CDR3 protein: CASSVEAGLGYEQYF. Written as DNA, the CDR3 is TGTGCCAGCAGCGTAGAGGCGGGATTAGGCTACGAGCAGTACTTC.

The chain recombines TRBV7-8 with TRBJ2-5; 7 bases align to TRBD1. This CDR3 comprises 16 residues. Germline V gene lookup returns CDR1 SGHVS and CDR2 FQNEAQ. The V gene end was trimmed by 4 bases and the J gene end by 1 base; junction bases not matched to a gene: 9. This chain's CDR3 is CASSSTGSASQETQYF. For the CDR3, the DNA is TGTGCCAGCAGCTCGACAGGGTCTGCATCCCAAGAGACCCAGTACTTC.

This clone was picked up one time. The CDR3 nucleotides are TGTGCCAGCAGCTTGCCGGGACTACAGGGTGAGACCCAGTACTTC. Its translation is CASSLPGLQGETQYF. The rearrangement uses TRBV7-2 and TRBJ2-5, with D possibly being TRBD2 (7 bases). Germline V gives CDR1 SGHTA, CDR2 FQGNSA. The CDR3 is 15 residues long. The V gene lost 3 bases and the J gene lost 5 bases, with 16 bases spanning the gap.

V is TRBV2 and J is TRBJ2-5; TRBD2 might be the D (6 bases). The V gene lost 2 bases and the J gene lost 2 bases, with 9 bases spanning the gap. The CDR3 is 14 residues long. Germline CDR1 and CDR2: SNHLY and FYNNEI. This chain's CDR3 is CASSEQRAQETQYF. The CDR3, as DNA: TGTGCCAGCAGTGAACAGCGGGCTCAAGAGACCCAGTACTTC.

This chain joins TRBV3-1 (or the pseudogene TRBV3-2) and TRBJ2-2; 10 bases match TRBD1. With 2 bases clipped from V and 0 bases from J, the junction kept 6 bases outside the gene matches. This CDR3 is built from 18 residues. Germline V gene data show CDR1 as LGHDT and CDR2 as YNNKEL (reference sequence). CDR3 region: CASSQPTGGRANTGELFF. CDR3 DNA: TGTGCCAGCAGCCAACCGACAGGGGGCAGAGCGAACACCGGGGAGCTGTTTTTT.

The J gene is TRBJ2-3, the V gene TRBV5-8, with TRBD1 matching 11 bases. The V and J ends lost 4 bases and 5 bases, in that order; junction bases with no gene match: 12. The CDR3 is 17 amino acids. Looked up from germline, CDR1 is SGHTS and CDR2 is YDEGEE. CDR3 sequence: CASSRGPGQGAGDTQYF. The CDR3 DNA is TGTGCCAGCAGCAGAGGGCCCGGACAGGGGGCAGGAGATACGCAGTATTTT.

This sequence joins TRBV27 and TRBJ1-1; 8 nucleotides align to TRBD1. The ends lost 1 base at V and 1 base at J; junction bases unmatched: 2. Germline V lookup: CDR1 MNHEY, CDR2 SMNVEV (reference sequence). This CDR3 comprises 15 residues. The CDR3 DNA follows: TGTGCCAGCAGTTTATTAACAGGGGGGAACACTGAAGCTTTCTTT. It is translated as CASSLLTGGNTEAFF.

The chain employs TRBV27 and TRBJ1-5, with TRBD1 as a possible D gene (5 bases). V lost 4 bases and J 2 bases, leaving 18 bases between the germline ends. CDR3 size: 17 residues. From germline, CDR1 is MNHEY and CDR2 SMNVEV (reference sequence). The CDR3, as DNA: TGTGCCAGCAGTTCATTCAGCCGAGCGGGGGGCAATCAGCCCCAGCATTTT. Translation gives CASSSFSRAGGNQPQHF.

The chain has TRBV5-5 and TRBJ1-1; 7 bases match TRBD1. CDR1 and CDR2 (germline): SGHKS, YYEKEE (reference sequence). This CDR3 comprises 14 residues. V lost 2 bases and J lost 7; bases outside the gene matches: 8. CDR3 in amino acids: CASSFIRGRDEAFF. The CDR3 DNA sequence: TGTGCCAGCAGCTTTATAAGGGGGCGGGATGAAGCTTTCTTT.

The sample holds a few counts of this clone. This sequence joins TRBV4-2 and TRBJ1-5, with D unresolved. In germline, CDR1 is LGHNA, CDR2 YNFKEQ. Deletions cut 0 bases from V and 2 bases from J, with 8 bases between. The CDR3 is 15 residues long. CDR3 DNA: TGTGCCAGCAGCCAAGAGGACTTGGGCAATCAGCCCCAGCATTTT. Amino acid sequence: CASSQEDLGNQPQHF.

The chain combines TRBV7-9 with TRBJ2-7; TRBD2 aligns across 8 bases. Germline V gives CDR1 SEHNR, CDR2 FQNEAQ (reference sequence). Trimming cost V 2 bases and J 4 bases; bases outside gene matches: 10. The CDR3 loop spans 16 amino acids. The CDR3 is CASSLSAGLAGYEQYF. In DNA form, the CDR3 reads TGTGCCAGCAGCTTATCCGCCGGACTAGCCGGATACGAGCAGTACTTC.

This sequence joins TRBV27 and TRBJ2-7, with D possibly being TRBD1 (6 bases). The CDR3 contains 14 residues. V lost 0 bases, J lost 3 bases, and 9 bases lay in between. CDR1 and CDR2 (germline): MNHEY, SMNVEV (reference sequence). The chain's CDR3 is CASSLSTGIYEQYF. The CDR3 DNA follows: TGTGCCAGCAGTTTATCTACAGGGATCTACGAGCAGTACTTC.